This entry lists 5 T cell receptor beta chains sequenced from one sample in a study of T cell responses to AZD1222 COVID-19 vaccine (dated by TCRdb to the early 2020s). The method behind the library was the immunoSEQ multiplex PCR assay. In its TCRdb copy, this immuneACCESS table keeps in-frame sequences only and misses some clones. Where compared with another copy, unresolved V genes explain less than half of these, and the others have no known cause. In this sample the table shows tens of thousands of clones, roughly 84% of which occur a single time. Approximately 10% of the sample is held by the ten biggest clonotypes. The time point label of this sample denotes: baseline before first vaccination. Sequencing was performed on peripheral blood, taken on day 0 of AZD1222 vaccination. Receptors originate from an adult in good health.

This clone occurred a few times. The CDR3 is CASSYSGGHSYNEQFF. CDR3 nucleotides: TGTGCCAGCAGTTACTCGGGGGGACACTCCTACAATGAGCAGTTCTTC. The chain uses TRBV27 and TRBJ2-1; perhaps TRBD2 as D (7 bases). The CDR3 sequence is 16 residues long. V was shortened by 4 bases and J by 0 bases, with 13 bases between the two germline ends. The germline V gene has CDR1 MNHEY and CDR2 SMNVEV (reference sequence).

The V call is TRBV18, the J call TRBJ2-3; 7 positions match TRBD2. This CDR3 region has 15 residues. Germline V gene lookup returns CDR1 KGHSH and CDR2 LQKENI. With 3 bases clipped from V and 2 bases from J, the junction kept 5 bases outside the gene matches. This chain's CDR3 is CASSPSSGFTDTQYF. CDR3 in DNA: TGTGCCAGCTCACCCTCTAGCGGCTTCACAGATACGCAGTATTTT. The complete variable domain, with remaining parts taken from reference TRBV18 and TRBJ2-3, reads NAGVMQNPRHLVRRRGQEARLRCSPMKGHSHVYWYRQLPEEGLKFMVYLQKENIIDESGMPKERFSAEFPKEGPSILRIQQVVRGDSAAYFCASSPSSGFTDTQYFGPGTRLTVL.

V gene TRBV7-9 combines with J gene TRBJ2-1, with D perhaps matching TRBD2 (6 bases). This CDR3 is built from 12 residues. The germline CDR1 and CDR2 sequences are SEHNR and FQNEAQ (reference sequence). Trimming took off 6 bases at V and 9 bases at J, with 12 bases between the two ends. The CDR3 spells CASSLTSPEQFF. The CDR3 DNA reads TGTGCCAGCAGTCTTACTAGCCCTGAGCAGTTCTTC.

This clone appeared a few times. The V and J genes are TRBV2 and TRBJ1-6; 9 bases line up with TRBD1. The CDR3 loop spans 14 amino acids. The trim removed 7 bases at V and 7 bases at J, leaving 5 bases unmatched. Germline V gene sequence: CDR1 SNHLY, CDR2 FYNNEI. DNA of the CDR3: TGTGCCAGCACACCGGGACAGGGAAATTCACCCCTCCACTTT. This encodes CASTPGQGNSPLHF. Full variable domain (outside the CDR3, taken from reference TRBV2 and TRBJ1-6): EPEVTQTPSHQVTQMGQEVILRCVPISNHLYFYWYRQILGQKVEFLVSFYNNEISEKSEIFDDQFSVERPDGSNFTLKIRSTKLEDSAMYFCASTPGQGNSPLHFGNGTRLTVT.

This rearrangement joins TRBV28 to TRBJ1-4, with D tentatively TRBD1 (5 bases). The germline V and J ends were trimmed by 5 bases and 3 bases, with 16 bases remaining between them. Germline values: CDR1 MDHEN, CDR2 SYDVKM. The CDR3 length is 16 residues. The CDR3 region has the DNA TGTGCCAGCAGTCCTATAGGTCTGGGGGCTAATGAAAAACTGTTTTTT. It codes for CASSPIGLGANEKLFF.